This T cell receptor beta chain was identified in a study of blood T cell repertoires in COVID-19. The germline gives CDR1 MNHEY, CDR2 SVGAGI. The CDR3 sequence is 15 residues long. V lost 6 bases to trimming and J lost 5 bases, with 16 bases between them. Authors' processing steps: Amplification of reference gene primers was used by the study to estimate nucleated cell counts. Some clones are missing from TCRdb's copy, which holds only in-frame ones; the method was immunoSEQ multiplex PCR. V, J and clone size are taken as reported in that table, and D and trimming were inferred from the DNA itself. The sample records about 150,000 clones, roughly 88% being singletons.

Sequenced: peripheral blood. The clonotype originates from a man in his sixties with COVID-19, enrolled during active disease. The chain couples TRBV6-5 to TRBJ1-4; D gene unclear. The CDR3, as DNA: TGTGCCAGCAGGCCGGTGCGATCGGGAAATGAAAAACTGTTTTTT. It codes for CASRPVRSGNEKLFF.